This T cell receptor beta chain was sequenced in a study of somatic mutations in cytotoxic T cells in rheumatoid arthritis. Using immunoSEQ multiplex PCR, the repertoire was profiled, and TCRdb retains in-frame clones only, with some absent. The table shows some 20,000 clones, with around 70% occurring only once. V was cut by 3 bases and J by 1 base, with 4 bases left in between. This CDR3 has 13 residues. Germline CDR1 MNHEY, CDR2 SMNVEV (reference sequence). The rearrangement uses TRBV27 and TRBJ1-5; D is undetermined. The sequenced material came from CD8+ T cells sorted from blood. The TCR was taken from a woman aged 55-70 years in good health. CDR3 residues: CASSFRSNQPQHF. The CDR3 region has the DNA TGTGCCAGCAGTTTTAGGAGCAATCAGCCCCAGCATTTT.